A selection of T cell receptor beta chains follows, all from one sample in a study of vaccination and CD4 T cells after COVID-19. These receptors are not linked to any known antigen. TCRdb re-derived calls from the PCR reads in MiXCR, one entry per CDR3 protein. The sample lists 8,000 to 9,000 distinct CDR3 sequences, 50% to 60% seen once, with 20% to 30% in the top ten. Sample: CD4+ T cells from blood, cultured in vitro. The receptor source for this set is a human donor who had recovered from COVID-19. Each CDR3 is given with its conserved first and last residue. The D gene is left open where the match is weak. Expanded clones are given a class, and other clones once, few, many or no size at all.

abundance	d_gene	j_gene	v_gene	CDR3aa	CDR3nt
.	.	TRBJ1-6	TRBV6-1	CASQTGANSPLHF	TGTGCCAGCCAGACAGGAGCTAATTCACCCCTCCACTTT
.	.	TRBJ1-1	TRBV28	CASSLGHLRAFF	TGTGCCAGCAGTTTGGGTCACCTCCGGGCTTTCTTT
.	TRBD2	TRBJ2-1	TRBV20-1	CSATSGRFPNEQFF	TGCAGTGCTACCAGCGGGAGGTTCCCCAATGAGCAGTTCTTC
.	.	TRBJ1-5	TRBV7-9	CASTPGYSNQPQHF	TGTGCCAGCACCCCAGGGTATAGCAATCAGCCCCAGCATTTT
.	TRBD1	TRBJ2-5	TRBV7-6	CASSFGQGGTQYF	TGTGCCAGCAGCTTCGGACAGGGGGGGACCCAGTACTTC
.	TRBD1	TRBJ2-5	TRBV24-1	CATSVGTGTGRETQYF	TGTGCCACCAGCGTTGGGACCGGGACAGGTCGAGAGACCCAGTACTTC
.	.	TRBJ1-2	TRBV20-1	CSAHGSGGSYGYTF	TGCAGTGCTCATGGATCCGGGGGGTCCTATGGCTACACCTTC
.	.	TRBJ2-2	TRBV2	CASTPGRTGELFF	TGTGCCAGCACCCCCGGGAGAACCGGGGAGCTGTTTTTT
.	.	TRBJ2-5	TRBV7-9	CASSLRGTETQYF	TGTGCCAGCAGCTTGAGGGGGACGGAGACCCAGTACTTC
few	TRBD2	TRBJ2-5	TRBV20-1	CSASSSGTRYF	TGCAGTGCTAGTAGTAGCGGGACGAGGTACTTC
few	TRBD2	TRBJ2-1	TRBV20-1	CSARGGRAYNEQFF	TGCAGTGCTAGGGGTGGGAGGGCGTACAATGAGCAGTTCTTC
.	TRBD2	TRBJ2-7	TRBV6-1	CASSTGLLYEQYF	TGTGCCAGCAGTACGGGACTACTCTACGAGCAGTACTTC
.	TRBD2	TRBJ2-7	TRBV20-1	CSAPPGLVRSEQYF	TGCAGTGCCCCGCCGGGACTAGTTCGGAGCGAGCAGTACTTC
few	.	TRBJ1-1	TRBV7-2	CASSLSGMEAFF	TGTGCCAGCAGCTTAAGTGGAATGGAAGCTTTCTTT
.	.	TRBJ2-3	TRBV20-1	CSARRSADTQYF	TGCAGTGCTAGAAGGTCAGCCGATACGCAGTATTTT
.	TRBD1	TRBJ1-1	TRBV6-4	CASRGQRGTEAFF	TGTGCCAGCAGGGGACAGCGGGGCACTGAAGCTTTCTTT
.	.	TRBJ1-5	TRBV7-8	CASSLSAGGQPQHF	TGTGCCAGCAGCTTATCGGCAGGTGGGCAGCCCCAGCATTTT